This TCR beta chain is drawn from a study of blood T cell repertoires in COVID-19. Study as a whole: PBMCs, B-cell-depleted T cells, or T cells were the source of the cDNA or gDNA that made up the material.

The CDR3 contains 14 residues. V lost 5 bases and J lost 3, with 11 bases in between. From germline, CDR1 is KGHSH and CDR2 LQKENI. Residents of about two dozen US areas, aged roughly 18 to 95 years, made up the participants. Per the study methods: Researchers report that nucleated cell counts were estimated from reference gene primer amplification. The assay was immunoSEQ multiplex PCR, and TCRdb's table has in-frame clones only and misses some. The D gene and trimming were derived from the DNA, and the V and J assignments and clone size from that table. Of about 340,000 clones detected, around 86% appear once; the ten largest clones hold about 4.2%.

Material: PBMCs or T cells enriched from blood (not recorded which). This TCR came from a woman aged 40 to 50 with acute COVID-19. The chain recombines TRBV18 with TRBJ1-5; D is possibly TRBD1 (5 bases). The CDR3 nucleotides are TGTGCCAGCTCAGCCGACAGTGCCAATCAGCCCCAGCATTTT. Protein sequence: CASSADSANQPQHF. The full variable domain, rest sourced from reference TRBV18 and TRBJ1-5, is NAGVMQNPRHLVRRRGQEARLRCSPMKGHSHVYWYRQLPEEGLKFMVYLQKENIIDESGMPKERFSAEFPKEGPSILRIQQVVRGDSAAYFCASSADSANQPQHFGDGTRLSIL.